This T cell receptor beta chain appears in the sequencing data of a study of blood T cell repertoires in COVID-19. At the level of the study: T cells, B-cell-depleted T cells, or PBMCs provided the cDNA or gDNA that served as material.

Germline CDR1 GTSNPN, CDR2 SVGIG (reference sequence). Deletions cut 5 bases from V and 5 bases from J, with 18 bases between. This CDR3 has 14 residues. Clones were sequenced by immunoSEQ multiplex PCR, and TCRdb holds only the in-frame ones, with some missing. This table holds approximately 500,000 clones, around nine tenths found once. The Seattle patients, enrolled during active infection, were followed longitudinally. The receptor was derived from a woman between 50 and 59 years old with COVID-19, enrolled during active disease. The chain uses TRBV30 and TRBJ1-1; no firm D call. Material: peripheral blood. This chain's CDR3 is CAWGPDIRGTEAFF. CDR3 coding DNA: TGTGCCTGGGGACCAGACATCAGAGGGACTGAAGCTTTCTTT.